This T cell receptor (beta chain) was sequenced during a study of T cells in Graves' hyperthyroidism and ophthalmopathy (dated by TCRdb to about 2019). Looking at the study overall: Peripheral blood was sampled at the time of initial diagnosis, prior to any treatment. Following sampling, methimazole starting at 30 mg daily was given to hyperthyroidism patients, and high-dose intravenous methylprednisolone was given to ophthalmopathy patients. Whether ophthalmopathy could be predicted prospectively was tested in an independent validation cohort made up of about 18 hyperthyroidism patients plus 17 patients who later progressed to ophthalmopathy. In addition, the study compared T-cell repertoires in thyroid tissue and in blood from about 6 Graves' hyperthyroidism patients. The paper reports TCR Vbeta CDR3 sequencing of roughly 140 peripheral blood samples: 40 or so ophthalmopathy, some 80 hyperthyroidism and roughly 17 progressor patients. TCR V-J signatures able to tell the groups apart were searched for in a discovery cohort of 90 to 100 patients, of whom roughly 42 had Graves' ophthalmopathy and roughly 59 had stable Graves' hyperthyroidism. For training and testing, the roughly 97 patients in the discovery cohort were randomly divided in a 7:3 ratio.

Measured from the cysteine to the phenylalanine, the CDR3 is 16 residues long. The kept DNA is CDR3 alone, 48 bases in frame from the first base. The junction carries 14 bases between V and J, which are trimmed by 8 bases and 0 bases respectively. Via the germline V gene, CDR1 is SGHDN and CDR2 FVKESK. Graves' hyperthyroidism was defined as stable when no progression to ophthalmopathy occurred over 18 months of follow-up. Hyperthyroidism patients were newly diagnosed, with disease duration under 2 months, and aged 18 to 65 years. Patients with uncontrolled infections, other autoimmune diseases, pregnancy or lactation were excluded. Diagnoses relied on clinical symptoms, serum thyroxine and TRAb, thyroid ultrasound and orbital computed tomography. PBMCs were isolated from about 9.1 ml of fresh peripheral blood by Ficoll-Paque density gradient centrifugation. Trizol reagent was used to extract total RNA, and RNA quality was then checked on an Agilent 2100 Bioanalyzer.

The investigation overall reported the following: Sample size was not statistically predetermined, and investigators were not blinded to group allocation. During validation, the model predicted progression to ophthalmopathy a median of approximately six months ahead of onset, with approximately 70% sensitivity and roughly 72% specificity. Most expanded thyroid clonotypes (frequency above 0.001) were also detected in blood, suggesting blood repertoires may reflect thyroid immune responses. A 13 V-J signature model separated ophthalmopathy from stable hyperthyroidism, with around 91% sensitivity and roughly 84% specificity in cross-validation and 80%/75% in testing.

TCR beta CDR3 regions were amplified from RNA transcripts. The TCR CDR3 was subjected to a first round of RT-PCR using the HTBI primer set and the Qiagen OneStep RT-PCR kit. Libraries were constructed in a second round of multiplex PCR, after which size selection and purification were carried out. Paired-end sequencing of the libraries was performed with 100 bp reads on an Illumina HiSeq2000. Per the original workflow: SOAPnuke was used to process the raw data, with reads discarded if the reads contained adapters or uncalled bases, had a mean Phred below 15, or lacked an exact constant-primer or identifier match. COPE v1.2.5 was used to merge the high-quality paired reads, and each unique nucleotide sequence was defined as a clonotype. Clonotypes were aligned to IMGT TRBV, TRBD and TRBJ reference segments using MiTCR v1.1. The analysis was restricted to V-J combinations with a frequency above 0.0001, which together covered 99% to 99.2% of the repertoires. A TCS score was defined as the ratio of F50 (clonal expansion) to E x V (chaos), with BLOSUM62-based TCRdist applied between CDR3 peptides within each V-J. Welch's t-statistics and random forest reduced around 510 V-J features to around 14, which were used in a naive Bayes classifier (R e1071). The similarity between thyroid and blood repertoires was quantified using the Morisita-Horn index. In TCRdb, the public reads were trimmed at Q25 with fastp and aligned with MiXCR, with productive beta chains retained. CDR3 protein duplicates are merged, each entry listing the most common genes and DNA. The V and J calls reflect TCRdb's pipeline rather than the authors' work. In this sample the table shows around 760,000 distinct CDR3 sequences, 35% of which occur a single time. The ten largest make up roughly 30% of the sample.

This clonotype was found a few times. The antigen it binds to is not known. The input lacks base qualities; no much larger clone sits a single base away. Sequenced: blood. Recombination connected TRBV14 to TRBJ2-6, with an unclear D gene assignment. The TCR sequence derives from a woman aged 40 to 55 with Graves' hyperthyroidism. The CDR3 protein is CASSPTFGSGANVLTF. The nucleotide sequence reads TGTGCCAGCTCACCGACGTTCGGCTCTGGGGCCAACGTCCTGACTTTC.